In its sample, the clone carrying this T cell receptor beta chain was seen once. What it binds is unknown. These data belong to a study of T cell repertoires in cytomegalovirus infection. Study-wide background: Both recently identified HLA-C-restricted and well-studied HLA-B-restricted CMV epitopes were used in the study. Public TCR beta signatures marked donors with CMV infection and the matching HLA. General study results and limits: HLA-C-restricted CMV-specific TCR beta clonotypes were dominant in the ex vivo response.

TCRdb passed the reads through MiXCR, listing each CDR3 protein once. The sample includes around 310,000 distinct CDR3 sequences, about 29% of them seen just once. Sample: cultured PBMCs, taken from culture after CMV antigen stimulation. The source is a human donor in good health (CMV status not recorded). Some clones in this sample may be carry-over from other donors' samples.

The CDR3 is CASSTNPPRRTGRETQYF. The DNA for the CDR3 is TGTGCCAGCAGTACTAACCCCCCCCGGAGGACAGGGAGAGAGACCCAGTACTTC. V and J are TRBV6-8 and TRBJ2-5, with TRBD1 matching 8 bases. This CDR3 spans 18 amino acids. The V gene end was trimmed by 5 bases and the J gene end by 4 bases; junction bases not matched to a gene: 18. Germline values: CDR1 MNHGY, CDR2 SAAAGT.